A selection of T cell receptor beta chains follows, all from one sample in a study of cytomegalovirus exposure and HLA in healthy donors. TCRdb keeps only in-frame clones here, not all; method: immunoSEQ multiplex PCR. The data contain fewer than 200,000 clones, 80% to 85% of them singletons. The specimen was PBMCs. These receptors originate from a woman younger than 45 in good health and CMV-seronegative. CDR3s include the opening cysteine and the closing phenylalanine or tryptophan. Each record gives: V gene, J gene, clone size, D gene, CDR3 DNA, CDR3 protein. A D gene is named only where the DNA matches it firmly. Clone size appears in some rows only: once, few, many, or a class for an expanded clone.

v_gene: TRBV4-1
j_gene: TRBJ2-2
abundance: -
d_gene: TRBD1
CDR3nt: TGCGCCAGCGGTCCCCCCCCTGACAGGGGAAACACCGGGGAGCTGTTTTTT
CDR3aa: CASGPPPDRGNTGELFF

v_gene: TRBV19
j_gene: TRBJ2-7
abundance: once
d_gene: -
CDR3nt: TGTGCCAGTAGTCGTGACAGTTCCTACGAGCAGTACTTC
CDR3aa: CASSRDSSYEQYF

v_gene: TRBV27
j_gene: TRBJ2-7
abundance: -
d_gene: TRBD2
CDR3nt: TGTGCCAGCAGCCGACTAGCGGGAGTGGGCGAGCAGTACTTC
CDR3aa: CASSRLAGVGEQYF

v_gene: TRBV19
j_gene: TRBJ1-1
abundance: few
d_gene: TRBD1
CDR3nt: TGTGCCAGTAGTATGTTGGGGGACAGGGGTAAGAGGGCTTTCTTT
CDR3aa: CASSMLGDRGKRAFF

v_gene: TRBV10-2
j_gene: TRBJ2-1
abundance: -
d_gene: TRBD2
CDR3nt: TGCGCCAGCAGAAACGGGGGGGGAAATGAGCAGTTCTTC
CDR3aa: CASRNGGGNEQFF

v_gene: TRBV10-2
j_gene: TRBJ1-5
abundance: -
d_gene: TRBD1
CDR3nt: TGCGCCAGCAGTGAGTGGGACAGGGGGCGTCAGCCCCAGCATTTT
CDR3aa: CASSEWDRGRQPQHF

v_gene: TRBV7-9
j_gene: TRBJ2-7
abundance: few
d_gene: -
CDR3nt: TGTTCCAGCAGCCCAGCGAGGGGGAGGGGGACCTACGAGCAGTACTTC
CDR3aa: CSSSPARGRGTYEQYF

v_gene: TRBV6-5
j_gene: TRBJ1-5
abundance: -
d_gene: -
CDR3nt: TGTGCCAGCAGGGAGTGGGGCACGGGCAATCAGCCCCAGCATTTT
CDR3aa: CASREWGTGNQPQHF

v_gene: TRBV13
j_gene: TRBJ2-7
abundance: -
d_gene: -
CDR3nt: TGTGCCAGCAGTCTGAGGGAGAAACCTTGGGCGGAAAAGAGCTCCTACGAGCAGTACTTC
CDR3aa: CASSLREKPWAEKSSYEQYF

v_gene: TRBV11-2
j_gene: TRBJ1-4
abundance: -
d_gene: TRBD1
CDR3nt: TGTGCCAGCAGCTTACAGGGGGACGGTAATGAAAAACTGTTTTTT
CDR3aa: CASSLQGDGNEKLFF

v_gene: TRBV18
j_gene: TRBJ2-2
abundance: -
d_gene: TRBD1
CDR3nt: TGTGCCAGCTCACCAGGGGACAGAGAAACCGGGGAGCTGTTTTTT
CDR3aa: CASSPGDRETGELFF

v_gene: TRBV27
j_gene: TRBJ2-1
abundance: few
d_gene: TRBD2
CDR3nt: TGTGCCAGCAGCTTAACTAGCGGGTCCGGGGGGCAGTTCTTC
CDR3aa: CASSLTSGSGGQFF

v_gene: TRBV27
j_gene: TRBJ1-5
abundance: once
d_gene: TRBD1
CDR3nt: TGTGCCAGCAGCCAGACAGGGGCTAATCAGCCCCAGCATTTT
CDR3aa: CASSQTGANQPQHF

v_gene: TRBV5-5
j_gene: TRBJ1-2
abundance: -
d_gene: TRBD1
CDR3nt: TGTGCCAGCAGCGGACCCGGGACAGGGGGTGATGATGGCTACACCTTC
CDR3aa: CASSGPGTGGDDGYTF

v_gene: TRBV19
j_gene: TRBJ2-1
abundance: -
d_gene: -
CDR3nt: TGTGCCAGTAGTACCCAGGGTTGGGATGAGCAGTTCTTC
CDR3aa: CASSTQGWDEQFF

v_gene: TRBV9
j_gene: TRBJ2-1
abundance: -
d_gene: TRBD1
CDR3nt: TGTGCCAGCAGCGCAAGGGGGCTGGGAAACAATGAGCAGTTCTTC
CDR3aa: CASSARGLGNNEQFF

v_gene: TRBV4-3
j_gene: TRBJ1-2
abundance: -
d_gene: TRBD1
CDR3nt: TGCGCCAGCAGCCAAGATTGGCCAGGACAGGGGGCCCTGATGTTAGGCTACACCTTC
CDR3aa: CASSQDWPGQGALMLGYTF

v_gene: TRBV29-1
j_gene: TRBJ1-2
abundance: once
d_gene: TRBD1
CDR3nt: TGTAGCGCCGCCGGCGGGACAGGGAACTATGGCTACACCTTC
CDR3aa: CSAAGGTGNYGYTF

v_gene: TRBV2
j_gene: TRBJ2-5
abundance: -
d_gene: TRBD1
CDR3nt: TGTGCCAGCAGCATACAGGGGCGATATGAGGAGACCCAGTACTTC
CDR3aa: CASSIQGRYEETQYF

v_gene: TRBV19
j_gene: TRBJ1-5
abundance: few
d_gene: TRBD1
CDR3nt: TGTGCCAGTAGTCTGAGGAGACCGGGACAGAATAGCAATCAGCCCCAGCATTTT
CDR3aa: CASSLRRPGQNSNQPQHF

v_gene: TRBV13
j_gene: TRBJ2-1
abundance: -
d_gene: TRBD2
CDR3nt: TGTGCCAGCAGCTTATGGCCAAGCGGGAGATCCTACAATGAGCAGTTCTTC
CDR3aa: CASSLWPSGRSYNEQFF

v_gene: TRBV19
j_gene: TRBJ1-6
abundance: -
d_gene: TRBD1
CDR3nt: TGTGCCAGTACCGCCACTGGGACAGGGACGGGTAATTCACCCCTCCACTTT
CDR3aa: CASTATGTGTGNSPLHF

v_gene: TRBV5-1
j_gene: TRBJ2-7
abundance: -
d_gene: TRBD1
CDR3nt: TGCGCCAGCAGCCTAAGGACAGGGGGCGAGCAGTACTTC
CDR3aa: CASSLRTGGEQYF

v_gene: TRBV7-7
j_gene: TRBJ2-7
abundance: -
d_gene: TRBD1
CDR3nt: TGTGCCAGCAGCTCTGGGACAGGTAGCTCCTACGAGCAGTACTTC
CDR3aa: CASSSGTGSSYEQYF

v_gene: TRBV28
j_gene: TRBJ1-2
abundance: -
d_gene: -
CDR3nt: TGTGCCAGCAGTTTGTACAGGGCTGTCAACTATGGCTACACCTTC
CDR3aa: CASSLYRAVNYGYTF

v_gene: TRBV2
j_gene: TRBJ1-4
abundance: once
d_gene: -
CDR3nt: TGTGCCAGCAGTGAAGAGAGTAGCAGCTTCAATGAAAAACTGTTTTTT
CDR3aa: CASSEESSSFNEKLFF

v_gene: TRBV15
j_gene: TRBJ1-5
abundance: -
d_gene: -
CDR3nt: TGTGCCACCAGCACCTATCCCCCTGAGCCCCAGCATTTT
CDR3aa: CATSTYPPEPQHF

v_gene: TRBV2
j_gene: TRBJ2-1
abundance: -
d_gene: TRBD2
CDR3nt: TGTGCCAGCAGAGGACTAGCGGGACCGTACAATGAGCAGTTCTTC
CDR3aa: CASRGLAGPYNEQFF

v_gene: TRBV7-6
j_gene: TRBJ2-3
abundance: -
d_gene: TRBD1
CDR3nt: TGTGCCAGCAGCTTAGCGATTGCAGGGGGCGAGGATACGCAGTATTTT
CDR3aa: CASSLAIAGGEDTQYF

v_gene: TRBV10-3
j_gene: TRBJ2-7
abundance: -
d_gene: -
CDR3nt: TGTGCCATCAGTGAGTCGGAGGGAGCGGCCTACGAGCAGTACTTC
CDR3aa: CAISESEGAAYEQYF

v_gene: TRBV6-5
j_gene: TRBJ2-7
abundance: -
d_gene: -
CDR3nt: TGTGCCAGCAGTTACGGACTCACCTACGAGCAGTACTTC
CDR3aa: CASSYGLTYEQYF

v_gene: TRBV6-1
j_gene: TRBJ2-1
abundance: -
d_gene: -
CDR3nt: TGTGCCAGCAGTGTCCGAACAGATTCCTACAATGAGCAGTTCTTC
CDR3aa: CASSVRTDSYNEQFF

v_gene: TRBV15
j_gene: TRBJ2-7
abundance: -
d_gene: -
CDR3nt: TGTGCCACCAGCAGAGATAAAGCCAGGGCCTACGAGCAGTACTTC
CDR3aa: CATSRDKARAYEQYF

v_gene: TRBV5-1
j_gene: TRBJ1-4
abundance: -
d_gene: TRBD1
CDR3nt: TGCGCCAGCAGCTTGGGACAGGGCCAGGGGAAACTGTTTTTT
CDR3aa: CASSLGQGQGKLFF

v_gene: TRBV19
j_gene: TRBJ2-2
abundance: -
d_gene: TRBD2
CDR3nt: TGTGCCAGTAGTGGGGTTACAGGGGGCGCCGGGACTAGCGGGTACACCGGGGAGCTGTTTTTT
CDR3aa: CASSGVTGGAGTSGYTGELFF

v_gene: TRBV4-3
j_gene: TRBJ1-4
abundance: once
d_gene: TRBD1
CDR3nt: TGCGCCAGCAGCCAAGATGGGGGGAAGGGGGCGGCTAATGAAAAACTGTTTTTT
CDR3aa: CASSQDGGKGAANEKLFF

v_gene: TRBV6-6
j_gene: TRBJ1-2
abundance: -
d_gene: TRBD1
CDR3nt: TGTGCCACGTCTGCAGGGGGCCATAACTATGGCTACACCTTC
CDR3aa: CATSAGGHNYGYTF

v_gene: TRBV6-1
j_gene: TRBJ2-7
abundance: -
d_gene: TRBD2
CDR3nt: TGTGCCAGCCATTCGGCGGGGGGACCCACTTACGAGCAGTACTTC
CDR3aa: CASHSAGGPTYEQYF

v_gene: TRBV7-2
j_gene: TRBJ2-7
abundance: -
d_gene: TRBD1
CDR3nt: TGTGCCAGCAGCTTAACACAGGGGTATACGTACGAGCAGTACTTC
CDR3aa: CASSLTQGYTYEQYF

v_gene: TRBV19
j_gene: TRBJ2-3
abundance: -
d_gene: -
CDR3nt: TGTGCCAGTAGTATTCCCGGGGTGGCAGATACGCAGTATTTT
CDR3aa: CASSIPGVADTQYF

v_gene: TRBV7-2
j_gene: TRBJ2-5
abundance: -
d_gene: TRBD1
CDR3nt: TGTGCCAGCAGTTATACCCAGGGGGCTCGGGAGACCCAGTACTTC
CDR3aa: CASSYTQGARETQYF

v_gene: TRBV6-6
j_gene: TRBJ2-1
abundance: few
d_gene: -
CDR3nt: TGTGCCAGCAGTTACGAAGTGGGCCCTAATGAGCAGTTCTTC
CDR3aa: CASSYEVGPNEQFF

v_gene: TRBV19
j_gene: TRBJ1-1
abundance: few
d_gene: TRBD1
CDR3nt: TGTGCCACCTCCATTACAGGGGGTGGCACTGAAGCTTTCTTT
CDR3aa: CATSITGGGTEAFF

v_gene: TRBV5-6
j_gene: TRBJ2-7
abundance: -
d_gene: -
CDR3nt: TGTGCCAGCAGCTTGGCAGACAGATTAGCCTACGAGCAGTACTTC
CDR3aa: CASSLADRLAYEQYF

v_gene: TRBV4-2
j_gene: TRBJ2-1
abundance: -
d_gene: -
CDR3nt: TGTGCCAGCAGCCAAGAGAGGCAGGGAGGCAATGAGCAGTTCTTC
CDR3aa: CASSQERQGGNEQFF

v_gene: TRBV7-2
j_gene: TRBJ1-2
abundance: -
d_gene: TRBD1
CDR3nt: TGTGCCAGCAGCCCAATACCGGGACAGGGCCCAAATTCATATGGCTACACCTTC
CDR3aa: CASSPIPGQGPNSYGYTF

v_gene: TRBV4-3
j_gene: TRBJ1-1
abundance: few
d_gene: TRBD1
CDR3nt: TGCGCCAGCAGCTACGACAGGGAGGATGAAGCTTTCTTT
CDR3aa: CASSYDREDEAFF

v_gene: TRBV7-6
j_gene: TRBJ2-1
abundance: once
d_gene: -
CDR3nt: TGTGCCAGCAGCTTGGTGTGGGTTGGCACGGGAAGCAATGAGCAGTTCTTC
CDR3aa: CASSLVWVGTGSNEQFF

v_gene: TRBV19
j_gene: TRBJ1-5
abundance: -
d_gene: TRBD1
CDR3nt: TGTGCCAGTAGCCCTAGGGGACAGGTCCTCAATCAGCCCCAGCATTTT
CDR3aa: CASSPRGQVLNQPQHF

v_gene: TRBV5-6
j_gene: TRBJ2-3
abundance: few
d_gene: -
CDR3nt: TGTGCCAGCAGCGAAGTTAAGCTCACGGGGACAGATACGCAGTATTTT
CDR3aa: CASSEVKLTGTDTQYF

v_gene: TRBV7-2
j_gene: TRBJ2-7
abundance: -
d_gene: TRBD2
CDR3nt: TGTGCCAGCAGCTTGAGCGGGAGGGCCCACGAGCAGTACTTC
CDR3aa: CASSLSGRAHEQYF